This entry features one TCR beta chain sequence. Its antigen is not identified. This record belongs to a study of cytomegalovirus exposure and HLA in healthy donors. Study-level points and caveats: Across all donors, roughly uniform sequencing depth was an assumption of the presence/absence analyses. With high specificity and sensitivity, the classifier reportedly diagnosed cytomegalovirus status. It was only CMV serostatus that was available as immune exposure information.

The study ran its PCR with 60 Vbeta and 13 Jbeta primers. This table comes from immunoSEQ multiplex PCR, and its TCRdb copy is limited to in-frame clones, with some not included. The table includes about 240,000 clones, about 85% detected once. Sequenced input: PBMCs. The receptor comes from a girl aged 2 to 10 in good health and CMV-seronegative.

CDR3 DNA sequence: TGCGCCAGCAGCCCGCTAGGCCCTAGCACAGATACGCAGTATTTT. This encodes CASSPLGPSTDTQYF. This chain joins TRBV5-1 and TRBJ2-3; D is unclear. Looked up from germline, CDR1 is SGHRS and CDR2 is YFSETQ. The length of the CDR3 is 15 residues. Trimming stripped 4 bases from V and 0 bases from J, with 12 bases between.